This TCR beta chain was documented in a study of radiotherapy plus CTLA-4 blockade in lung cancer. The method was immunoSEQ multiplex PCR; TCRdb's version includes in-frame clones alone and lacks a portion of them. The sample includes roughly 73,000 clones, about nine tenths seen only once; the top ten take 35% to 50%. This clone is a singleton in its sample. Germline CDR1 and CDR2: SGHNT and YYREEE (reference sequence). V was pared by 2 bases and J by 7 bases, with 9 bases between. CDR3 length: 12 amino acids. The chain links TRBV5-4 to TRBJ1-2; a weak D match, TRBD1 (6 bases). This TCR was sampled from a human donor with non-small cell lung cancer that progressed on radiotherapy plus ipilimumab. The source was peripheral blood, collected from a patient treated with radiotherapy plus ipilimumab. The CDR3 DNA follows: TGTGCCAGCAGCTTACAGGGCTCTGGCTACACCTTC. This codes for CASSLQGSGYTF.